This TCR beta chain derives from a study of technical replicates of blood from several donors. Germline loops: CDR1 SGHAT, CDR2 FQNNGV. This CDR3 contains 15 residues. V shed 3 bases, J shed 7 bases, and the junction held 9 bases outside the gene matches. Data came from immunoSEQ multiplex PCR; TCRdb stores just in-frame clones and leaves some out. Found here are 55,000 to 65,000 clones, roughly 97% of them singletons; the top ten hold 0.15% to 0.25%. This sequence joins TRBV11-2 and TRBJ2-4; 7 positions match TRBD1. Sequencing used T cells isolated from PBMCs. This TCR came from a human donor in good health. CDR3 DNA: TGTGCCAGCAGCTTGGGTACAGGGGTTTGGAACATTCAGTACTTC. This gives the protein CASSLGTGVWNIQYF.